The text below deals with one T cell receptor beta chain. The antigen this receptor binds is unknown. Within one base of it there is no much larger clone, and no base qualities were kept. This sample is part of a study of T cell changes during pregnancy in multiple sclerosis (dated by TCRdb to between 2018 and 2021). Regarding the study in general: Changes in the T cell repertoire over the course of pregnancy were examined in this study in women with multiple sclerosis.

The library was generated by the immunoSEQ multiplex PCR assay. The clones in this table, taken by TCRdb from immuneACCESS, are in-frame only. Not every clone is retained; where verified, under half of the shortfall comes from an unresolved V gene, and the cause of the rest is unknown. Here the sample has some 70,000 clones; approximately 90% occur a single time. Clones ranked in the top ten supply 1.5% of the sample. Reading the germline V gene (reference sequence) gives CDR1 MNHEY and CDR2 SMNVEV. Compared with germline, V lacks 6 bases and J lacks 3 bases; bases without a gene match: 7. The CDR3 sequence holds 15 residues, the cysteine and phenylalanine included. The kept DNA is CDR3 alone, 45 bases in frame from the first base.

The rearrangement joined TRBV27 to TRBJ2-1; 8 bases in the middle match TRBD1. This receptor was obtained from a female donor with multiple sclerosis, enrolled in a pregnancy study. Material: peripheral blood, obtained in the third trimester of pregnancy. The sequenced DNA: TGTGCCAGCAGGAGGGGAACAGGGGGCTACAATGAGCAGTTCTTC. It codes for CASRRGTGGYNEQFF.